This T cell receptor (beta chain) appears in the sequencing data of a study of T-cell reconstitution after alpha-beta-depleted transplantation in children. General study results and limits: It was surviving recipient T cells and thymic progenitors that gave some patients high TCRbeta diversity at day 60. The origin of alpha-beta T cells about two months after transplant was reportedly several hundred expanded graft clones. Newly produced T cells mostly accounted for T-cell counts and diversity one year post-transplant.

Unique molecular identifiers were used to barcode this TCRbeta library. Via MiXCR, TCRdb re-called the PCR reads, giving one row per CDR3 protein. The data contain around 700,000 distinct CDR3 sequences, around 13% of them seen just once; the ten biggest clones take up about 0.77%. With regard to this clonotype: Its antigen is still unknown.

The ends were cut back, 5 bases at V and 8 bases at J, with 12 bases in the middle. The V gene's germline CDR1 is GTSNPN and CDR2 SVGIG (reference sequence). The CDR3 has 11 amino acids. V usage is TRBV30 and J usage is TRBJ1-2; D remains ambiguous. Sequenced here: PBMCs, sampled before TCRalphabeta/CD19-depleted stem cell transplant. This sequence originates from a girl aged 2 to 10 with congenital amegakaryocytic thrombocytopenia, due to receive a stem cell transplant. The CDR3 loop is CAWALLWGYTF. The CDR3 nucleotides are TGTGCCTGGGCCCTTCTTTGGGGCTACACCTTC. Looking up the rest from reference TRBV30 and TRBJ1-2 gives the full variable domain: SQTIHQWPATLVQPVGSPLSLECTVEGTSNPNLYWYRQAAGRGLQLLFYSVGIGQISSEVPQNLSASRPQDRQFILSSKKLLLSDSGFYLCAWALLWGYTFGSGTRLTVV.